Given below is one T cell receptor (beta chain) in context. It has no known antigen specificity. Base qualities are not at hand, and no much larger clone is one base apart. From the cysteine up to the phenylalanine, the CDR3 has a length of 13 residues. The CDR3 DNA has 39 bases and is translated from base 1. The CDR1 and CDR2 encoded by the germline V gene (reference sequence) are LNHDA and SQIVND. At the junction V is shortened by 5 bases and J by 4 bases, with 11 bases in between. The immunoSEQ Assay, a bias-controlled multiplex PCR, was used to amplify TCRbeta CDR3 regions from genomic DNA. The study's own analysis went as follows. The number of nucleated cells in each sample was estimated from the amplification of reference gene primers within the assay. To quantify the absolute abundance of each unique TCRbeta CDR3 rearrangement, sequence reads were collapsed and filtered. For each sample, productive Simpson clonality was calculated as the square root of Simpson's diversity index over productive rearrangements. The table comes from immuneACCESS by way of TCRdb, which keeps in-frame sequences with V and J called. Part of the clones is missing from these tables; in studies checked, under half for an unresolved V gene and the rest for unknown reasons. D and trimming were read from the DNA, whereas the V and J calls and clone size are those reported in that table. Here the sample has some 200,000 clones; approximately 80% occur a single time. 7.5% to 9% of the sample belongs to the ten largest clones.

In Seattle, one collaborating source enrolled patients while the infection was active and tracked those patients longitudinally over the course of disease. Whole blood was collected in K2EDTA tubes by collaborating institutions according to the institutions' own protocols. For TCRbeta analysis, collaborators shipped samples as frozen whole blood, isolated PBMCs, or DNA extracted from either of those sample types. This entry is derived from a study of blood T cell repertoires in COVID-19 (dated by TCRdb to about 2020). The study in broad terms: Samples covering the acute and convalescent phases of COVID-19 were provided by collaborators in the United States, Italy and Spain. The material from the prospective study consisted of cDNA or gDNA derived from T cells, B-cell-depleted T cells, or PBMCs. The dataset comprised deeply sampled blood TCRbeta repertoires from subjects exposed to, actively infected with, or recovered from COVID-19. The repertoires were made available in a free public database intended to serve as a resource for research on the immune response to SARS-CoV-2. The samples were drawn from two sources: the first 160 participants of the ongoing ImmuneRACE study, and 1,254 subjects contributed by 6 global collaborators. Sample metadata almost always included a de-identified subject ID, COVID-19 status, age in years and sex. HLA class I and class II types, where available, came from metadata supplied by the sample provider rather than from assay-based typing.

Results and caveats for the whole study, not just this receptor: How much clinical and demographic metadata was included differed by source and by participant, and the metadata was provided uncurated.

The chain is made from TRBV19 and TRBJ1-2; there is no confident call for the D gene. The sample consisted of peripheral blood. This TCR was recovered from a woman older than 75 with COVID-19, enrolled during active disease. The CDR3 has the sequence CASSVEPRYGYTF. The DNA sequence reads TGTGCCAGTAGTGTTGAGCCCCGCTATGGCTACACCTTC. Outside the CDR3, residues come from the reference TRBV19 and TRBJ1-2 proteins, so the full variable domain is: DGGITQSPKYLFRKEGQNVTLSCEQNLNHDAMYWYRQDPGQGLRLIYYSQIVNDFQKGDIAEGYSVSREKKESFPLTVTSAQKNPTAFYLCASSVEPRYGYTFGSGTRLTVV.